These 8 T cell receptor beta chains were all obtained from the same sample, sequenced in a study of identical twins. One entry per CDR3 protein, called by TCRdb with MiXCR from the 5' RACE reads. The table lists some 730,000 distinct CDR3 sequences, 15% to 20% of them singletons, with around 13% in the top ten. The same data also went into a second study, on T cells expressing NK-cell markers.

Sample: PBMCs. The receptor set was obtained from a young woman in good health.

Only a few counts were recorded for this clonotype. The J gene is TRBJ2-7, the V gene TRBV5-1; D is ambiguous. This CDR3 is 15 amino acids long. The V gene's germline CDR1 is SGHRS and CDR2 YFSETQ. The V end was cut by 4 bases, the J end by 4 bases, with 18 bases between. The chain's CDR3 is CASSPLGNRVYEQYF. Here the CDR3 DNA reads TGCGCCAGCAGCCCCCTAGGGAACCGGGTTTACGAGCAGTACTTC.

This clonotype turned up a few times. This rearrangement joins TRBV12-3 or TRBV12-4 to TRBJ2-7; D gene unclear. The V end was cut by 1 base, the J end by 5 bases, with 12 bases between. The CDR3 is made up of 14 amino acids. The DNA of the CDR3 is TGTGCCAGCAGTTTAGGGGTTCAAACCGACGAGCAGTACTTC. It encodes CASSLGVQTDEQYF.

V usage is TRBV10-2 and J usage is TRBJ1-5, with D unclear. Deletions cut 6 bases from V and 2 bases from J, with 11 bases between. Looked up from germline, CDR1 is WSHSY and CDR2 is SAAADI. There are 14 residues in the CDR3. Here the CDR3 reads CASSGGRGNQPQHF. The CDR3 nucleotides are TGCGCCAGCAGCGGAGGTCGGGGCAATCAGCCCCAGCATTTT.

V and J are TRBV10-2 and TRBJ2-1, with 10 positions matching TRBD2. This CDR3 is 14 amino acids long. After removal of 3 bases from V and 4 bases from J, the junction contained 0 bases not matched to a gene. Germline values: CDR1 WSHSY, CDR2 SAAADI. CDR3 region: CASSDSGGYNEQFF. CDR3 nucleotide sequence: TGCGCCAGCAGTGATAGCGGGGGGTACAATGAGCAGTTCTTC.

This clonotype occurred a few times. CDR3 in DNA: TGTGCCAGCAGCCAGAGGACTTACTACGAGCAGTACTTC. Protein sequence: CASSQRTYYEQYF. The chain carries TRBV4-2 and TRBJ2-7; a possible D gene is TRBD2 (5 bases). The CDR3 runs to 13 residues. V lost 3 bases, J lost 3 bases, and 9 bases lay in between. Germline V CDR1 and CDR2: LGHNA, YNFKEQ.

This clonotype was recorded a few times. The CDR3 nucleotides read TGCAGTGCTAGAGCCAACCTACTAGCGGGAGGGCGAACGACAGATACGCAGTATTTT. It translates to CSARANLLAGGRTTDTQYF. The chain links TRBV20-1 to TRBJ2-3; TRBD2 matches 13 bases. In germline, CDR1 is DFQATT, CDR2 SNEGSKA (reference sequence). This CDR3 has 19 amino acids. V lost 1 base to trimming and J lost 3 bases; unmatched junction nucleotides: 13.

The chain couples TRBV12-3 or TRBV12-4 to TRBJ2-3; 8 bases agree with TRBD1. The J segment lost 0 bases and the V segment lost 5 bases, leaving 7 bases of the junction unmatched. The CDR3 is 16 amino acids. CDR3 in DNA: TGTGCCAGCAGTGTACAGGGGGACACTAGCACAGATACGCAGTATTTT. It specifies CASSVQGDTSTDTQYF.

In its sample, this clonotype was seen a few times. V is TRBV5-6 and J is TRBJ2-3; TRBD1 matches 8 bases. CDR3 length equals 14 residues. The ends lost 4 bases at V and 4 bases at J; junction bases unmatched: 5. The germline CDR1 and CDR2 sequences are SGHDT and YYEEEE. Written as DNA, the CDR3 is TGTGCCAGCAGCCCCAGGGGGCGCCCAGATACGCAGTATTTT. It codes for CASSPRGRPDTQYF.